The source of this T cell receptor beta chain is a study of T cell responses to AZD1222 COVID-19 vaccine. As for the study in general: Pooled in the analysis were second doses at about 4 or about 12 weeks. Study-level points and caveats: Donors in the cohort were predominantly white British and more often female, and clonal diversity was possibly underestimated. The study reported that nearly half of spike-specific TCRs target unmutated variant regions. With dominance at 160-218 and 743-854, vaccine-associated CD4 TCRs spanned spike.

Sequencing used immunoSEQ multiplex PCR; TCRdb keeps in-frame clones, though not all of them. Among roughly 130,000 clones listed, about nine tenths were seen once. Worth noting for this clone: Its matching antigen is unknown.

The CDR3 is 15 residues long. V lost 4 bases, J lost 2 bases, and 4 bases stayed unmatched. CDR1 LNHDA and CDR2 SQIVND come from the germline V gene (reference sequence). The specimen was peripheral blood, collected on day 0 of AZD1222 vaccination. This clonotype was obtained from an adult in good health. The chain joins TRBV19 to TRBJ1-1; TRBD1 aligns across 10 bases. The CDR3 loop is CASSTGTGANTEAFF. CDR3 nucleotide sequence: TGTGCCAGTAGTACTGGGACAGGGGCAAACACTGAAGCTTTCTTT.